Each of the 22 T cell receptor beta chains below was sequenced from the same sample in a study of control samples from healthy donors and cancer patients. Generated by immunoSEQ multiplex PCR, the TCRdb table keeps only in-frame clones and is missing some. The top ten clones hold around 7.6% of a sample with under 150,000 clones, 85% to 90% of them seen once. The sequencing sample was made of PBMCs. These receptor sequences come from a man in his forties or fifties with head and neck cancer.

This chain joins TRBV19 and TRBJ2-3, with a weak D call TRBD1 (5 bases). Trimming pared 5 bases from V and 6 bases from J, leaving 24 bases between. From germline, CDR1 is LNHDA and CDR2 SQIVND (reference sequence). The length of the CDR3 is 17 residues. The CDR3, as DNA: TGTGCCAGTAGTGCAGCCAAGTGGACATACTTTTTTGATACGCAGTATTTT. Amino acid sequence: CASSAAKWTYFFDTQYF.

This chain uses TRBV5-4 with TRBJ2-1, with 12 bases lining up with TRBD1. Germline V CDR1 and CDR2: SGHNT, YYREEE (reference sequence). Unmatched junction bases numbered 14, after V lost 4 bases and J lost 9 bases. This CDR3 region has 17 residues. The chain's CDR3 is CASSLWMGQGALGEQFF. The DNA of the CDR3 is TGTGCCAGCAGCCTGTGGATGGGACAGGGGGCGCTGGGTGAGCAGTTCTTC.

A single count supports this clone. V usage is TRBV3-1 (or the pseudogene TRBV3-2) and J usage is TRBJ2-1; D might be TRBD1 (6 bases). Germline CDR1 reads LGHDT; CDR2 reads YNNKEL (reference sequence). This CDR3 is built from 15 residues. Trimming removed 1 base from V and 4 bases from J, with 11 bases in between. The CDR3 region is CASSQGRTEYNEQFF. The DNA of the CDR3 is TGTGCCAGCAGCCAAGGGCGGACAGAGTACAATGAGCAGTTCTTC.

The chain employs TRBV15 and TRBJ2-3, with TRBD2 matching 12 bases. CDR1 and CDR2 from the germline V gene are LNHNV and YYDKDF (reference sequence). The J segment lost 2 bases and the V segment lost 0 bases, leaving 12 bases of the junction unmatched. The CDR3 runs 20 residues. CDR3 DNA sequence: TGTGCCACCAGCAGAGATTACCTAGCGGGGGGGCTGGACCTCACAGATACGCAGTATTTT. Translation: CATSRDYLAGGLDLTDTQYF.

CDR3 DNA: TGTGCCAGCAGCTTAGGGTTAGCGGTGCGCACAGATACGCAGTATTTT. Its translation is CASSLGLAVRTDTQYF. This sequence joins TRBV5-5 and TRBJ2-3, with TRBD2 as a possible D gene (6 bases). This CDR3 comprises 16 residues. Germline-derived CDR1 and CDR2 are SGHKS and YYEKEE (reference sequence). The V gene lost 2 bases and the J gene lost 1 base, with 14 bases spanning the gap.

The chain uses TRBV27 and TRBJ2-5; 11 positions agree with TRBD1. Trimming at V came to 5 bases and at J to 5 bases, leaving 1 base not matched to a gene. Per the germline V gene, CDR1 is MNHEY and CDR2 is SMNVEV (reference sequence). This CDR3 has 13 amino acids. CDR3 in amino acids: CASSRTGGETQYF. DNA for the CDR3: TGTGCCAGCAGTCGGACAGGGGGCGAGACCCAGTACTTC.

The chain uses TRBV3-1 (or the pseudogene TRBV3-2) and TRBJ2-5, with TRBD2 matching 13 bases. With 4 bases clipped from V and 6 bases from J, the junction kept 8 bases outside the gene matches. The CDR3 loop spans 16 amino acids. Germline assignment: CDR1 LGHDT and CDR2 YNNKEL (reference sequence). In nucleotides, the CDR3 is TGTGCCAGCAGCCCCACTAGCGGGGGGGCCCCTAAGACCCAGTACTTC. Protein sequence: CASSPTSGGAPKTQYF.

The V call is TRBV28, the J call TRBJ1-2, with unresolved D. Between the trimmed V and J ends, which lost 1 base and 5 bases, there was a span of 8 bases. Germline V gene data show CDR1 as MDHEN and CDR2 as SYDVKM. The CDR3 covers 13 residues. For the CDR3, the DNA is TGTGCCAGCAGTTTATTTGTTGTATATGGCTACACCTTC. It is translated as CASSLFVVYGYTF.

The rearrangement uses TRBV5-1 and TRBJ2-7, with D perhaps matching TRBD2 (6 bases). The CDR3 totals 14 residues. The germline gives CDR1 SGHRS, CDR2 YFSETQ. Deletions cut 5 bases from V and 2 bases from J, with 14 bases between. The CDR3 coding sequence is TGCGCCAGCAGAGGGCAGGGAGGAACCTACGAGCAGTACTTC. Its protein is CASRGQGGTYEQYF.

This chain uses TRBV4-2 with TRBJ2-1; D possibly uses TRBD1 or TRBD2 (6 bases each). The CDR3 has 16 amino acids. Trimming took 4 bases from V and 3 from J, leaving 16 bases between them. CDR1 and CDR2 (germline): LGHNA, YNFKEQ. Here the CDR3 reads CASSRPGRGDYNEQFF. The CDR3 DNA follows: TGTGCCAGCAGCCGACCTGGAAGGGGGGACTACAATGAGCAGTTCTTC.

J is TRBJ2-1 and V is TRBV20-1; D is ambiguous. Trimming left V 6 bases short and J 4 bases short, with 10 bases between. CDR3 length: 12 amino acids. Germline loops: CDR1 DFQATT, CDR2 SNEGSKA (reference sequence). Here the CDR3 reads CSASDGYNEQFF. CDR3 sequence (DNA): TGCAGTGCCAGTGACGGATACAATGAGCAGTTCTTC.

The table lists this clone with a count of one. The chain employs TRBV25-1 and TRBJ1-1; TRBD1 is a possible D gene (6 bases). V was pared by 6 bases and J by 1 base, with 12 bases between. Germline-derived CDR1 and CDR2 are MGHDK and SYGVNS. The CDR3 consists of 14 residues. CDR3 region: CASRPTGWNTEAFF. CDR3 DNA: TGTGCCAGCAGGCCGACAGGCTGGAACACTGAAGCTTTCTTT. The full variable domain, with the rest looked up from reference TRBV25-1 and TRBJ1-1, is EADIYQTPRYLVIGTGKKITLECSQTMGHDKMYWYQQDPGMELHLIHYSYGVNSTEKGDLSSESTVSRIRTEHFPLTLESARPSHTSQYLCASRPTGWNTEAFFGQGTRLTVV.

CDR3 DNA sequence: TGTGCCAGCAGCCAGAATCTGAACACTGAAGCTTTCTTT. This gives the protein CASSQNLNTEAFF. The rearrangement uses TRBV5-6 and TRBJ1-1; unclear D gene. Germline CDR1 SGHDT, CDR2 YYEEEE. The CDR3 spans 13 residues. V shed 4 bases and J shed 0 bases, with 7 bases lying between them.

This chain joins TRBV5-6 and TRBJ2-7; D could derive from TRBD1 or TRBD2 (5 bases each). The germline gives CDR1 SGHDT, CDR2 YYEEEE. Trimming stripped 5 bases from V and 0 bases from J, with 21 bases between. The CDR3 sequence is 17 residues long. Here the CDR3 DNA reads TGTGCCAGCAGTTTCTTCTCGGGGCAGTCGAGCTCCTACGAGCAGTACTTC. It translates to CASSFFSGQSSSYEQYF.

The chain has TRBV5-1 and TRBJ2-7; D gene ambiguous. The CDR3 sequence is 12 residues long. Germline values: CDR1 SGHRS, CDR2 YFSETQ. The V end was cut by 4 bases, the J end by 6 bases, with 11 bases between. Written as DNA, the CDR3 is TGCGCCAGCAGCCGCGTTACGGGCGAGCAGTACTTC. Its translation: CASSRVTGEQYF.

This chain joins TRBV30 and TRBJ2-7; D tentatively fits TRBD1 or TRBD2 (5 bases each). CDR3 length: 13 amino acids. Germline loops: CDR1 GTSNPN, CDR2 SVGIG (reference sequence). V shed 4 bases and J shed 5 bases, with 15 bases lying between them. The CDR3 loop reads CAWMPVWGNEQYF. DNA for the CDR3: TGTGCCTGGATGCCGGTTTGGGGGAACGAGCAGTACTTC.

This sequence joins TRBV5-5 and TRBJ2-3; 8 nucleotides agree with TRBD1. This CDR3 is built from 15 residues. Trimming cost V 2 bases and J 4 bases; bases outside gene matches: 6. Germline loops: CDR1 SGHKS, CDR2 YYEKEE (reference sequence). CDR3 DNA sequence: TGTGCCAGCAGCTTAGGAGCAGGGGGCGCAGATACGCAGTATTTT. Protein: CASSLGAGGADTQYF. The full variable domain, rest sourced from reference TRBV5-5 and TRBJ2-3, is DAGVTQSPTHLIKTRGQQVTLRCSPISGHKSVSWYQQVLGQGPQFIFQYYEKEERGRGNFPDRFSARQFPNYSSELNVNALLLGDSALYLCASSLGAGGADTQYFGPGTRLTVL.

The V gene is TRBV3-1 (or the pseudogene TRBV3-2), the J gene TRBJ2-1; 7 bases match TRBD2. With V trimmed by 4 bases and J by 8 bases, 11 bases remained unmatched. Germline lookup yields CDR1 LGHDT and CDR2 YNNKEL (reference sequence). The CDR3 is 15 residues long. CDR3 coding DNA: TGTGCCAGCAGCCCCCTGCGGGAGAATAGGTATGAGCAGTTCTTC. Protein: CASSPLRENRYEQFF.

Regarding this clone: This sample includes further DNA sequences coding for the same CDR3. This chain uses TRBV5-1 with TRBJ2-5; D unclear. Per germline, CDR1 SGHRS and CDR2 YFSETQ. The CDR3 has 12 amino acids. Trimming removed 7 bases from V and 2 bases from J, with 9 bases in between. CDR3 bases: TGCGCCAGCTCGGGCCTACAAGAGACCCAGTACTTC. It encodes CASSGLQETQYF.

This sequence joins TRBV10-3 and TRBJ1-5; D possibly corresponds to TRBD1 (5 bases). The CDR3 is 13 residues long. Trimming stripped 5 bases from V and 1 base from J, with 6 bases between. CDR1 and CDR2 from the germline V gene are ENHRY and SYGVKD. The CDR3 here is CAISRQSNQPQHF. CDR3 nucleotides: TGTGCCATCAGTAGACAGAGCAATCAGCCCCAGCATTTT.

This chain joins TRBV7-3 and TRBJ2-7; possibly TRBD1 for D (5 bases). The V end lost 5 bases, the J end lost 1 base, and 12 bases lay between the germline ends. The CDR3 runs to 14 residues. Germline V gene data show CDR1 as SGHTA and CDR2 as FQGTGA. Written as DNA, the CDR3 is TGTGCCAGCAGCCCCACTCAGGGTTCCTACGAGCAGTACTTC. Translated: CASSPTQGSYEQYF.

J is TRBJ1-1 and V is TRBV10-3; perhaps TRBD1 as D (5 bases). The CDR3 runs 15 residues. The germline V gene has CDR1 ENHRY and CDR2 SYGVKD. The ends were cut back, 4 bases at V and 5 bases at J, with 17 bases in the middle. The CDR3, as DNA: TGTGCCATCAGTGTCTCGCAGGGCGTCGGGACTGAAGCTTTCTTT. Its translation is CAISVSQGVGTEAFF.